The rows below give T cell receptor beta chains drawn from one sample of a study of blood T cell repertoires in COVID-19. TCRdb keeps only in-frame clones here, not all; method: immunoSEQ multiplex PCR. The profile shows 70,000 to 95,000 clones, about 95% of them singletons. The specimen was peripheral blood. Source of these receptors: a human donor with active COVID-19. The donor label of this sample is uncertain. CDR3s include the opening cysteine and the closing phenylalanine or tryptophan. A D gene is named only where the DNA matches it firmly. Rows may omit the clone size; those that give it use once, few, many or a size class.

cdr3_aa | cdr3_nt | v_call | d_call | cdr3_length | clone_size | j_call
CASSRTGKVEQFF | TGTGCCAGCAGTCGGACAGGGAAGGTCGAGCAGTTCTTC | TRBV12-3/TRBV12-4 | TRBD1 | 13 | . | TRBJ2-1
CASSLGKDTSYNSPLHF | TGTGCCAGCAGCTTAGGGAAGGACACCTCCTATAATTCACCCCTCCACTTT | TRBV7-2 | . | 17 | . | TRBJ1-6
CASSQGSGGNLLTDTQYF | TGTGCCAGCAGCCAGGGGAGCGGGGGGAATTTATTAACAGATACGCAGTATTTT | TRBV3-1/TRBV3-2 | TRBD2 | 18 | . | TRBJ2-3
CASSLVGGSGDTQYF | TGTGCCAGCAGCTTAGTTGGCGGGAGCGGAGATACGCAGTATTTT | TRBV7-6 | TRBD2 | 15 | . | TRBJ2-3
CASSLGGGLYTEAFF | TGTGCCAGCAGCTTGGGAGGGGGCCTGTACACTGAAGCTTTCTTT | TRBV5-6 | TRBD1 | 15 | . | TRBJ1-1
CASSLDIGGNEKLFF | TGTGCCAGCAGCTTAGATATCGGGGGTAATGAAAAACTGTTTTTT | TRBV7-9 | . | 15 | . | TRBJ1-4
CASSPSGRRTDTQYF | TGTGCCAGCAGTCCTAGCGGGAGAAGGACAGATACGCAGTATTTT | TRBV6-5 | TRBD2 | 15 | . | TRBJ2-3
CAISAPGRGDSPLHF | TGTGCCATCAGCGCCCCGGGGAGGGGGGATTCACCCCTCCACTTT | TRBV10-3 | . | 15 | . | TRBJ1-6
CSVDNRGEQYF | TGCAGCGTTGACAACAGGGGAGAGCAGTACTTC | TRBV29-1 | TRBD1 | 11 | . | TRBJ2-7
CASSIPDRNYGYTF | TGTGCCAGTAGCATACCCGACAGGAACTATGGCTACACCTTC | TRBV19 | . | 14 | . | TRBJ1-2
CATSRTGTRYNEQFF | TGTGCCACCAGCAGGACCGGGACTAGGTACAATGAGCAGTTCTTC | TRBV15 | TRBD2 | 15 | . | TRBJ2-1
CASSESQRGGRNEQFF | TGTGCCAGCAGTGAAAGTCAGCGGGGGGGCCGCAATGAGCAGTTCTTC | TRBV6-1 | TRBD2 | 16 | . | TRBJ2-1
CASSPLGLAGNEQFF | TGCGCCAGCAGCCCGTTGGGACTAGCGGGAAACGAGCAGTTCTTC | TRBV4-1 | TRBD2 | 15 | . | TRBJ2-1
CATHRSPNTEAFF | TGTGCCACCCACAGGAGCCCGAACACTGAAGCTTTCTTT | TRBV24-1 | . | 13 | . | TRBJ1-1
CASSEGQATNTGELFF | TGTGCCAGCAGCGAGGGACAGGCGACGAACACCGGGGAGCTGTTTTTT | TRBV9 | TRBD1 | 16 | . | TRBJ2-2
CASSLDPSLGRNEQYF | TGTGCCAGCAGCTTAGATCCCTCGCTGGGCAGGAACGAGCAGTACTTC | TRBV11-3 | . | 16 | . | TRBJ2-7
CATSRERVSPLHF | TGTGCCACCAGCAGAGAACGGGTATCACCCCTCCACTTT | TRBV15 | . | 13 | once | TRBJ1-6
CASSPPGTAYQPQHF | TGTGCCAGCTCACCACCCGGGACAGCCTATCAGCCCCAGCATTTT | TRBV18 | TRBD1 | 15 | . | TRBJ1-5
CASSLELGLVQGEQFF | TGCGCCAGCAGCTTGGAACTGGGACTCGTCCAGGGTGAGCAGTTCTTC | TRBV5-1 | . | 16 | . | TRBJ2-1
CASSLARRGPQYF | TGTGCCAGCAGTTTGGCCAGGAGGGGACCCCAGTACTTC | TRBV28 | . | 13 | . | TRBJ2-5
CASSQRGTGELFF | TGCGCCAGCAGCCAGAGGGGGACCGGGGAGCTGTTTTTT | TRBV4-1 | . | 13 | . | TRBJ2-2
CATSREIRTAEEQYF | TGTGCCACCAGCAGGGAGATTAGAACGGCCGAGGAGCAGTACTTC | TRBV15 | . | 15 | . | TRBJ2-7
CASSWTGNMNTGELFF | TGTGCCAGCAGCTGGACAGGGAACATGAACACCGGGGAGCTGTTTTTT | TRBV5-5 | TRBD1 | 16 | . | TRBJ2-2
CASSQVAGDTEAFF | TGTGCCAGCAGCCAAGTTGCAGGCGACACTGAAGCTTTCTTT | TRBV3-1/TRBV3-2 | . | 14 | . | TRBJ1-1
CASSVDIGNYGYTF | TGTGCCAGCAGCGTGGACATAGGGAACTATGGCTACACCTTC | TRBV9 | . | 14 | . | TRBJ1-2
CASSLGQSSYNEQFF | TGCGCCAGCAGCTTGGGACAGTCCTCCTACAATGAGCAGTTCTTC | TRBV5-1 | . | 15 | . | TRBJ2-1
CASSFRQQSSYEQYF | TGTGCCAGCAGTTTCCGACAGCAAAGCTCCTACGAGCAGTACTTC | TRBV6-6 | . | 15 | . | TRBJ2-7
CASSLDYYNEQFF | TGCGCCAGCAGCTTAGACTACTACAATGAGCAGTTCTTC | TRBV5-1 | . | 13 | . | TRBJ2-1
CASSVDTGQGSYGYTF | TGTGCCAGCAGCGTAGATACGGGACAGGGTTCATATGGCTACACCTTC | TRBV9 | TRBD1 | 16 | . | TRBJ1-2
CASSSSEANANTQYF | TGTGCCAGCAGTTCTTCAGAGGCGAACGCAAATACGCAGTATTTT | TRBV7-6 | . | 15 | . | TRBJ2-3
CASSPTSQTSGGREQYF | TGTGCCAGCAGCCCCACCTCCCAGACTAGCGGGGGTCGCGAGCAGTACTTC | TRBV11-2 | TRBD2 | 17 | few | TRBJ2-7
CSVARAGDYGYTF | TGCAGCGTTGCACGGGCAGGGGACTATGGCTACACCTTC | TRBV29-1 | . | 13 | once | TRBJ1-2
CASSYPGQQAFF | TGTGCCAGCAGTTATCCGGGACAGCAAGCTTTCTTT | TRBV6-5 | TRBD1 | 12 | . | TRBJ1-1
CASSSRGGETQYF | TGCGCCAGCAGCTCCAGGGGTGGGGAGACCCAGTACTTC | TRBV5-1 | . | 13 | . | TRBJ2-5
CSASQETQYF | TGCAGTGCGAGCCAAGAGACCCAGTACTTC | TRBV20-1 | . | 10 | . | TRBJ2-5
CASSRGQNSYEQYF | TGTGCCAGCAGTCGGGGACAGAACTCCTACGAGCAGTACTTC | TRBV3-1/TRBV3-2 | TRBD1 | 14 | . | TRBJ2-7
CASSDSAGFEAFF | TGCGCCAGCAGTGATAGCGCGGGTTTTGAAGCTTTCTTT | TRBV10-2 | . | 13 | . | TRBJ1-1
CAGHGPPDEKLFF | TGTGCCGGCCATGGGCCACCTGATGAAAAACTGTTTTTT | TRBV2 | . | 13 | once | TRBJ1-4
CASSEGGGGVYTF | TGTGCCAGCAGTGAAGGAGGGGGCGGGGTCTACACCTTC | TRBV6-1 | TRBD1 | 13 | . | TRBJ1-2
CASSLGTGSGEKLFF | TGTGCCAGCAGCTTAGGGACAGGGTCTGGTGAAAAACTGTTTTTT | TRBV13 | TRBD1 | 15 | . | TRBJ1-4
CASSHSFIAPGGNEQFF | TGCGCCAGCAGTCATTCCTTCATTGCCCCGGGGGGCAATGAGCAGTTCTTC | TRBV23-1 | TRBD2 | 17 | . | TRBJ2-1
CASSSAYRAVNTEAFF | TGTGCCAGCAGTTCCGCCTACAGGGCCGTGAACACTGAAGCTTTCTTT | TRBV28 | . | 16 | . | TRBJ1-1
CASSDSWGSYGYTF | TGTGCCAGCAGTGACTCATGGGGCAGCTATGGCTACACCTTC | TRBV6-4 | . | 14 | . | TRBJ1-2
CASSQSDTEAFF | TGTGCCAGCTCCCAGTCAGACACTGAAGCTTTCTTT | TRBV18 | . | 12 | . | TRBJ1-1
CASSKDLRARGTEAFF | TGTGCCAGCAGCAAAGATCTGAGGGCGCGCGGCACTGAAGCTTTCTTT | TRBV21-1 | . | 16 | . | TRBJ1-1
CASSWTGVYEQYF | TGTGCCAGCAGTTGGACAGGGGTGTACGAGCAGTACTTC | TRBV12-3/TRBV12-4 | TRBD1 | 13 | . | TRBJ2-7
CATSSFPGPQHF | TGTGCCACCAGCAGCTTTCCAGGGCCCCAGCATTTT | TRBV15 | . | 12 | . | TRBJ1-5
CASSQERHYNEQFF | TGTGCCAGCAGCCAAGAAAGACACTACAATGAGCAGTTCTTC | TRBV3-1/TRBV3-2 | . | 14 | . | TRBJ2-1
CASSLEAGTTYEQYF | TGCGCCAGCAGCTTGGAAGCGGGCACTACCTACGAGCAGTACTTC | TRBV5-1 | . | 15 | . | TRBJ2-7
CAISERGGDYSEAFF | TGTGCCATCAGTGAGAGGGGAGGGGACTACTCTGAAGCTTTCTTT | TRBV10-3 | . | 15 | . | TRBJ1-1
CASSLRGRGTGRSYEQYF | TGTGCCAGCAGCTTAAGGGGCCGTGGGACAGGGAGATCCTACGAGCAGTACTTC | TRBV7-9 | TRBD1 | 18 | . | TRBJ2-7